The 18 T cell receptor beta chains presented below share a single source sample, sequenced in a study of cytomegalovirus exposure and HLA in healthy donors. PCR was performed using 60 Vbeta and 13 Jbeta primers. Method: immunoSEQ multiplex PCR; TCRdb's copy keeps in-frame clones and lacks some. The sample records around 130,000 clones, 88% being singletons. Sequences were obtained from PBMCs. These receptor sequences come from a woman aged 40 to 50 in good health and CMV-seronegative.

This clone has just one count. The chain joins TRBV9 to TRBJ2-3, with 12 bases aligning to TRBD2. The germline V gene encodes CDR1 SGDLS and CDR2 YYNGEE. CDR3 size: 16 residues. Unmatched junction bases numbered 5, after V lost 4 bases and J lost 2 bases. CDR3 loop: CASSKGLAGPTDTQYF. In DNA form, the CDR3 reads TGTGCCAGCAGCAAGGGACTAGCGGGCCCCACAGATACGCAGTATTTT.

This rearrangement joins TRBV28 to TRBJ2-1; TRBD2 agrees at 9 bases. The J segment lost 9 bases and the V segment lost 4 bases, leaving 10 bases of the junction unmatched. Germline V lookup: CDR1 MDHEN, CDR2 SYDVKM. The CDR3 runs to 15 residues. The DNA for the CDR3 is TGTGCCAGCAGTTCCACCGGGACTAGCCCAGTTGAGCAGTTCTTC. Amino acids: CASSSTGTSPVEQFF.

About this clone itself: One junction end disagrees with the germline gene, perhaps due to a read error. The chain links TRBV7-9 to TRBJ1-4, with 7 bases fitting TRBD1. The CDR3 runs 18 residues. Germline V gene lookup returns CDR1 SEHNR and CDR2 FQNEAQ (reference sequence). The CDR3 region is CSSSLGGGAGGLNEKLFF. Here the CDR3 DNA reads TGTTCCAGCAGCTTAGGTGGTGGGGCAGGGGGTCTTAATGAAAAACTGTTTTTT.

The chain employs TRBV5-1 and TRBJ2-1; no clear D gene. This CDR3 has 13 amino acids. V gave up 1 base and J gave up 4 bases, with 6 bases separating them. CDR1 is SGHRS and CDR2 is YFSETQ in the germline V gene. In nucleotides, the CDR3 is TGCGCCAGCAGCTTGCCCAGTTACAATGAGCAGTTCTTC. This sequence encodes CASSLPSYNEQFF.

This clone was counted between two and nine times. The genes are TRBV19 and TRBJ1-1; no reliable D call. Looked up from germline, CDR1 is LNHDA and CDR2 is SQIVND (reference sequence). The CDR3 has 13 amino acids. The V gene lost 5 bases and the J gene lost 5 bases, with 12 bases spanning the gap. CDR3 loop: CASSVDTGTEAFF. The CDR3, as DNA: TGTGCCAGTAGTGTTGACACGGGGACTGAAGCTTTCTTT.

The chain employs TRBV12-2 and TRBJ2-7; the table's D call, TRBD2, has no DNA check behind it. TRBV12-2 counts as a pseudogene. The CDR3 totals 14 residues. The CDR3 region is CASRLAEDAYEQYF. The CDR3 DNA reads as TGTGCAAGTCGCTTAGCGGAGGATGCCTACGAGCAGTACTTC.

The V call is TRBV11-3, the J call TRBJ2-1; 7 bases align to TRBD2. V gave up 1 base and J gave up 3 bases; unmatched junction bases: 3. The CDR3 has 15 amino acids. The germline gives CDR1 SGHNT, CDR2 YENEEA. The CDR3 sequence: CASSLVWDYYNEQFF. The CDR3 nucleotides read TGTGCCAGCAGCTTAGTGTGGGACTACTACAATGAGCAGTTCTTC.

This chain links TRBV4-3 with TRBJ2-7; D unresolved. The germline gives CDR1 LGHNA, CDR2 YSLEER. V was pared by 1 base and J by 10 bases, with 8 bases between. CDR3 length: 11 residues. The CDR3 coding sequence is TGCGCCAGCAGCCAAGGAGTTAGACAGTACTTC. It is translated as CASSQGVRQYF.

The chain combines TRBV28 with TRBJ2-3; 7 bases are shared with TRBD1. The V segment lost 6 bases and the J segment 1 base; nucleotides outside the gene matches: 7. This CDR3 is 15 amino acids long. Per the germline V gene, CDR1 is MDHEN and CDR2 is SYDVKM. Written as DNA, the CDR3 is TGTGCCAGCAGCGGAACAGGGGCTCGCACAGATACGCAGTATTTT. Translated: CASSGTGARTDTQYF.

The chain has TRBV6-1 and TRBJ1-5; weak D call: TRBD1 (5 bases). The CDR3 runs 14 residues. V lost 1 base and J lost 9, with 13 bases in between. Germline V gives CDR1 MNHNS, CDR2 SASEGT. The CDR3 DNA is TGTGCCAGCAGTGAAGTGACGGGGGAGGGGCCCCAGCATTTT. Translation gives CASSEVTGEGPQHF.

The chain recombines TRBV29-1 with TRBJ2-3, with D perhaps matching TRBD1 (6 bases). This CDR3 spans 14 amino acids. Per the germline V gene, CDR1 is SQVTM and CDR2 is ANQGSEA. V was clipped by 5 bases and J by 1 base, with 13 bases between them. The CDR3 DNA reads as TGCAGCGTTCCCGCCACAGGGCGCACAGATACGCAGTATTTT. Amino acid sequence: CSVPATGRTDTQYF.

This clone was seen once. CDR3: CSADRVNTEAFF. DNA for the CDR3: TGCAGCGCGGACAGGGTGAACACTGAAGCTTTCTTT. This rearrangement joins TRBV29-1 to TRBJ1-1; 8 bases match TRBD1. The CDR3 sequence is 12 residues long. After removal of 7 bases from V and 0 bases from J, the junction contained 1 base not matched to a gene. The V gene's germline CDR1 is SQVTM and CDR2 ANQGSEA.

Points on this clone: The junction does not match germline at one end; this may be a read error. The V and J genes are TRBV7-9 and TRBJ1-5; possible D gene TRBD1, 5 bases. Per germline, CDR1 SEHNR and CDR2 FQNEAQ (reference sequence). CDR3 length: 16 residues. CDR3 DNA: TGTTCCAGCAGCTTAGCTACCGGGGGTGGGGATCAGCCCCAGCATTTT. The encoded protein is CSSSLATGGGDQPQHF.

This clone was recorded only once. The chain joins TRBV11-2 to TRBJ1-4; D is possibly TRBD1 (5 bases). The CDR3 extends over 15 amino acids. Germline V gene sequence: CDR1 SGHAT, CDR2 FQNNGV. The V gene lost 4 bases and the J gene lost 6 bases, with 15 bases spanning the gap. In nucleotides, the CDR3 is TGTGCCAGCAGCTCCTTTTCAGGGCACGATGAAAAACTGTTTTTT. Translating gives CASSSFSGHDEKLFF.

The gene calls are TRBV18 and TRBJ2-3, with D unclear. CDR3 length: 15 amino acids. Trimming pared 5 bases from V and 1 base from J, leaving 13 bases between. The germline CDR1 and CDR2 sequences are KGHSH and LQKENI. DNA for the CDR3: TGTGCCAGCTCAAACATGGCCCGGGGCACAGATACGCAGTATTTT. It translates to CASSNMARGTDTQYF.

The rearrangement joins TRBV5-1 to TRBJ2-5, with TRBD1 matching over 9 bases. V shed 4 bases, J shed 5 bases, and the junction held 6 bases outside the gene matches. Germline V gives CDR1 SGHRS, CDR2 YFSETQ. This CDR3 spans 14 amino acids. Written as DNA, the CDR3 is TGCGCCAGCAGCCCCAGGGACAGGGAGGAGACCCAGTACTTC. Protein product: CASSPRDREETQYF.

V gene TRBV5-6 combines with J gene TRBJ2-1, with TRBD1 as a possible D gene (5 bases). Trimming left V 2 bases short and J 7 bases short, with 10 bases between. This CDR3 spans 13 amino acids. Germline CDR1 reads SGHDT; CDR2 reads YYEEEE. The CDR3 region has the DNA TGTGCCAGCAGCTTAGTCGCAGGGAATGAGCAGTTCTTC. It specifies CASSLVAGNEQFF.

The rearrangement links TRBV7-9 to TRBJ2-3, with D uncertain. V was clipped by 5 bases and J by 4 bases, with 10 bases between them. CDR1 and CDR2 (germline): SEHNR, FQNEAQ (reference sequence). This CDR3 has 13 amino acids. CDR3 in amino acids: CASSVRLSDTQYF. Written as DNA, the CDR3 is TGTGCCAGCAGCGTGAGACTTTCAGATACGCAGTATTTT.